The rows below give T cell receptor beta chains drawn from one sample of a study of blood T cell repertoires in COVID-19. Assay: immunoSEQ multiplex PCR; the TCRdb copy retains only in-frame clones and omits some. The sample lists roughly 260,000 clones, about nine tenths seen once, with less than 2.5% in the top ten. Input material: PBMCs or T cells enriched from blood (not recorded which). The source of these receptors is a woman under 30 who had recovered from COVID-19. CDR3s include the opening cysteine and the closing phenylalanine or tryptophan. A D gene is named only where the DNA matches it firmly. The size of a clone is reported for some rows only, either as once, few or many, or as a class for expanded clones.

TRBJ1-1 | NA | 15 | TRBD1 | TRBV24-1 | TGTGCCACCAGTGATTCCGACAGGGGGAACACTGAAGCTTTCTTT | CATSDSDRGNTEAFF
TRBJ2-7 | NA | 19 | TRBD2 | TRBV24-1 | TGTGCCACCAGTGATTTCCCCCCTTTCGTCTCAGCGGGAGTTTACGAGCAGTACTTC | CATSDFPPFVSAGVYEQYF
TRBJ2-6 | NA | 23 | NA | TRBV3-1/TRBV3-2 | TGTGCCAGCAGCCGTCCTCGGCCCGTAGGGGCAGGGGTAAAGAGCTCTGGGGCCAACGTCCTGACTTTC | CASSRPRPVGAGVKSSGANVLTF
TRBJ1-4 | NA | 16 | NA | TRBV15 | TGTGCCACCAGCAGAGCTCGAGGGCGGGCGGATGAAAAACTGTTTTTT | CATSRARGRADEKLFF
TRBJ1-6 | few | 15 | NA | TRBV4-3 | TGCGCCAGCAGCCAAGACAAACAGATGAATTCACCCCTCCACTTT | CASSQDKQMNSPLHF
TRBJ2-1 | NA | 13 | NA | TRBV13 | TGTGCCAGCGGCAGGGTCAGCTACAATGAGCAGTTCTTC | CASGRVSYNEQFF
TRBJ2-2 | NA | 16 | TRBD2 | TRBV5-4 | TGTGCCAGCAGCTTTTTCATAGCGGGGGTGACCGGGGAGCTGTTTTTT | CASSFFIAGVTGELFF
TRBJ2-1 | NA | 16 | TRBD2 | TRBV7-2 | TGTGCCAGCAGCCAGGGGACTAGCGGAAACCTCAATGAGCAGTTCTTC | CASSQGTSGNLNEQFF
TRBJ2-1 | NA | 15 | TRBD1 | TRBV24-1 | TGTGCCACCAGCCGGGGACAGGCCTTCGGCAATGAGCAGTTCTTC | CATSRGQAFGNEQFF
TRBJ2-7 | NA | 16 | NA | TRBV5-4 | TGTGCCAGCAGCTTGATGGGGCGGGGGCAAAGGGTCGAGCAGTACTTC | CASSLMGRGQRVEQYF
TRBJ2-6 | NA | 17 | TRBD1 | TRBV18 | TGTGCCAGCTCAACGGGACAGGGGGCGGCTGGGGCCAACGTCCTGACTTTC | CASSTGQGAAGANVLTF
TRBJ1-1 | NA | 15 | TRBD1 | TRBV6-6 | TGTGCCAGCACTCCCGTGGACAGGGAGAACACTGAAGCTTTCTTT | CASTPVDRENTEAFF
TRBJ1-4 | NA | 14 | NA | TRBV19 | TGTGCCAGTAGTAACAGGGTTACTAATGAAAAACTGTTTTTT | CASSNRVTNEKLFF
TRBJ2-7 | NA | 15 | TRBD2 | TRBV7-9 | TGTGCCAGCAGCGCTGGACTAGCGGGAAACTACGAGCAGTACTTC | CASSAGLAGNYEQYF
TRBJ1-1 | NA | 12 | NA | TRBV5-1 | TGCGCCAGCAGCACACAGGGCACTGAAGCTTTCTTT | CASSTQGTEAFF
TRBJ2-7 | NA | 14 | TRBD1 | TRBV18 | TGTGCCAGCTCACCGTCGGGACAGGGCAGGGAGCAGTACTTC | CASSPSGQGREQYF
TRBJ1-5 | few | 13 | TRBD1 | TRBV3-1/TRBV3-2 | TGTGCCAGCAGCCAAGGGTCCGGACAGGCGAAGCATTTT | CASSQGSGQAKHF
TRBJ1-6 | NA | 14 | NA | TRBV7-2 | TGTGCCAGCGGACAGACAGCTGGAAATTCACCCCTCCACTTT | CASGQTAGNSPLHF
TRBJ1-1 | NA | 14 | NA | TRBV19 | TGTGCCAGTAGTAAGACAGGCGGTGGCACTGAAGCTTTCTTT | CASSKTGGGTEAFF
TRBJ1-2 | NA | 13 | TRBD1 | TRBV7-9 | TGTGCCAGCACTGGACAGGGGATGGGGGGCTACACCTTC | CASTGQGMGGYTF
TRBJ2-1 | NA | 15 | TRBD1 | TRBV5-1 | TGCGCCAGCAGCTTGGTGCGGGACAGGGGATATGAGCAGTTCTTC | CASSLVRDRGYEQFF
TRBJ2-2 | NA | 15 | TRBD1 | TRBV7-9 | TGTGCCAGCCCCCCGACAGGGGGCGCGGGCGGGGAGCTGTTTTTT | CASPPTGGAGGELFF
TRBJ2-5 | NA | 14 | NA | TRBV7-2 | TGTGCCAGCAGCACATCAGGGGTCCAAGAGACCCAGTACTTC | CASSTSGVQETQYF
TRBJ1-2 | once | 13 | TRBD1 | TRBV2 | TGTGCCAGCAGAAGAGACAGGGATAGCGGCTACACCTTC | CASRRDRDSGYTF
TRBJ1-2 | NA | 13 | NA | TRBV7-9 | TGTGCCAGCAGCTCGGCAGGGTATTATGGCTACACCTTC | CASSSAGYYGYTF
TRBJ2-6 | NA | 15 | NA | TRBV27 | TGTGCCAGCAGCTTCAGGGGCTCTGGGGCCAACGTCCTGACTTTC | CASSFRGSGANVLTF
TRBJ1-1 | NA | 14 | NA | TRBV18 | TGTGCCAGCTCACCCCTAAGGGGGAACACTGAAGCTTTCTTT | CASSPLRGNTEAFF
TRBJ1-5 | NA | 13 | NA | TRBV3-1/TRBV3-2 | TGTGCCAGCAGCCAAGACTTCTTTACACCCCAGCATTTT | CASSQDFFTPQHF
TRBJ1-2 | NA | 14 | TRBD1 | TRBV4-3 | TGCGCCAGCAGCCACCGAGACAGGGAAAATGGCTACACCTTC | CASSHRDRENGYTF
TRBJ1-5 | NA | 13 | NA | TRBV7-9 | TGTGCCAGCAGCTTAGGAACGACGGGGCCCCAGCATTTT | CASSLGTTGPQHF
TRBJ2-7 | NA | 15 | NA | TRBV7-8 | TGTGCCAGCAGCTTCGGAGCGGATTCGGCCTACGAGCAGTACTTC | CASSFGADSAYEQYF
TRBJ1-2 | NA | 13 | NA | TRBV6-5 | TGTGCCAGCAGTTACGCGGACTCTAGCGGCTACACCTTC | CASSYADSSGYTF
TRBJ2-3 | NA | 13 | NA | TRBV28 | TGTGCCAGCAGCGCCAAGGGGCGGGATACGCAGTATTTT | CASSAKGRDTQYF
TRBJ1-5 | NA | 14 | NA | TRBV18 | TGTGCCAGCTCACCGGGGCAGGGAGGCCAGCCCCAGCATTTT | CASSPGQGGQPQHF
TRBJ2-5 | NA | 15 | TRBD1 | TRBV5-1 | TGCGCCAGCAGCTCAGAGGGACAGCTTAGGGAGACCCAGTACTTC | CASSSEGQLRETQYF
TRBJ1-1 | once | 17 | NA | TRBV14 | TGTGCCAGCAGCCTATATCAGTACGGCAGGATTGGGACTGAAGCTTTCTTT | CASSLYQYGRIGTEAFF
TRBJ1-1 | NA | 16 | TRBD1 | TRBV4-1 | TGCGCCAGCAGCTATCGGTCGCGGGGACAGGGGGAGTCGGCTTTCTTT | CASSYRSRGQGESAFF
TRBJ2-3 | once | 15 | NA | TRBV27 | TGTGCCAGCAGTTGGGGCAGTTTGTCATCAGATACGCAGTATTTT | CASSWGSLSSDTQYF
TRBJ1-5 | once | 18 | TRBD1 | TRBV6-1 | TGTGCCAGCAGGGAACCGGGACAGGCCTTTTATAGCAATCAGCCCCAGCATTTT | CASREPGQAFYSNQPQHF
TRBJ2-7 | NA | 14 | NA | TRBV5-5 | TGTGCCAGCAGCCGAAGGGGGTCCACCTACGAGCAGTACTTC | CASSRRGSTYEQYF
TRBJ1-6 | NA | 13 | NA | TRBV27 | TGTGCCAGCAGACAGGCGATTAATTCACCCCTCCACTTT | CASRQAINSPLHF
TRBJ2-1 | NA | 15 | TRBD2 | TRBV6-4 | TGTGCCAGCAGTGCGGGGACTAGCGGGGACAATGAGCAGTTCTTC | CASSAGTSGDNEQFF
TRBJ2-1 | NA | 15 | TRBD2 | TRBV24-1 | TGTGCCACCAGTGCCCTGACTAGCGGGAGCAATGAGCAGTTCTTC | CATSALTSGSNEQFF
TRBJ1-1 | few | 12 | TRBD1 | TRBV5-5 | TGTGCCAGCAGGATGACAGGGGTTGAAGCTTTCTTT | CASRMTGVEAFF
TRBJ2-1 | NA | 18 | TRBD2 | TRBV4-2 | TGTGCCAGCAGCCAAGATCTTTTGGCGGGAGGGCGCCGCAATGAGCAGTTCTTC | CASSQDLLAGGRRNEQFF
TRBJ2-3 | NA | 14 | NA | TRBV28 | TGTGCCAGCAGCCCCGCGGGGACGGGGGACCCGAGGTATTTT | CASSPAGTGDPRYF
TRBJ2-5 | NA | 14 | NA | TRBV5-1 | TGCGCCAGCAGCTCGCGGGTCGGACAAGAGACCCAGTACTTC | CASSSRVGQETQYF
TRBJ2-7 | NA | 15 | TRBD2 | TRBV2 | TGTGCCAGCAGTGAATCGGGACTAGCGGGCCGCGAGCAGTACTTC | CASSESGLAGREQYF
TRBJ1-1 | NA | 15 | NA | TRBV19 | TGTGCCAGTAGTATAGATCGAACTGCGAACACTGAAGCTTTCTTT | CASSIDRTANTEAFF
TRBJ2-1 | NA | 15 | TRBD1 | TRBV9 | TGTGCCAGCAGCGTAGAAGGGACAGGGGGCAATGAGCAGTTCTTC | CASSVEGTGGNEQFF
TRBJ2-7 | NA | 17 | NA | TRBV4-2 | TGTGCCAGCAGCCCAGACCGGGGAGGAGGATCCTCCTACGAGCAGTACTTC | CASSPDRGGGSSYEQYF
TRBJ1-1 | NA | 13 | NA | TRBV7-9 | TGTGCCAGCAGCAGGAGGGGTGGCACTGAAGCTTTCTTT | CASSRRGGTEAFF